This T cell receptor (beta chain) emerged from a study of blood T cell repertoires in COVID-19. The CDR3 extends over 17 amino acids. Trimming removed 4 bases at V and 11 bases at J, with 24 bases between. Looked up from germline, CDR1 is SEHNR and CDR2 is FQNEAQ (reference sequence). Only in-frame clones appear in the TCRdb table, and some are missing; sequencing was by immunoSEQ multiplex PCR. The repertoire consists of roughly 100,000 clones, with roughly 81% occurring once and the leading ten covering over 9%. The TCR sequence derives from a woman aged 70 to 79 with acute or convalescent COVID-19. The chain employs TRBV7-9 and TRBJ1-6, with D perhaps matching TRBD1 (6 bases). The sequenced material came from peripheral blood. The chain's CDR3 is CASSSVGVTRGTTPLHF. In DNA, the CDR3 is TGTGCCAGCAGCTCGGTGGGGGTCACCAGGGGAACGACACCCCTCCACTTT.